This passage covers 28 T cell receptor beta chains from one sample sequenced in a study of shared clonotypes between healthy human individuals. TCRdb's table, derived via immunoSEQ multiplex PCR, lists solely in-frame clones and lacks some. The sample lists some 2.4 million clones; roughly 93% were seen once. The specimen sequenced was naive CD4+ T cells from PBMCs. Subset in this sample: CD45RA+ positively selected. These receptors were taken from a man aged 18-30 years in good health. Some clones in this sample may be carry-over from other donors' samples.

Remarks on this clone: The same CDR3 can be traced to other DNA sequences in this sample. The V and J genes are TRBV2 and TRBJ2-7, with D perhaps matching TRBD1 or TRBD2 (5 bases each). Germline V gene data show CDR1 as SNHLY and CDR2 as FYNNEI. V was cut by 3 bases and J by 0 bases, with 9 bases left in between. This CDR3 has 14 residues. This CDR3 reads CASSDQGASYEQYF. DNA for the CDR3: TGTGCCAGCAGTGATCAGGGAGCCTCCTACGAGCAGTACTTC.

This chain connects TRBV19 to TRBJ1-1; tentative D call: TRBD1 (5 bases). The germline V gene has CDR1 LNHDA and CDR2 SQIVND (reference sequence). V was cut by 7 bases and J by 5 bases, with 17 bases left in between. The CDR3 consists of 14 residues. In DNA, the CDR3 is TGTGCCAGTACTCCACGGGGGGGACCGACTGAAGCTTTCTTT. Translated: CASTPRGGPTEAFF.

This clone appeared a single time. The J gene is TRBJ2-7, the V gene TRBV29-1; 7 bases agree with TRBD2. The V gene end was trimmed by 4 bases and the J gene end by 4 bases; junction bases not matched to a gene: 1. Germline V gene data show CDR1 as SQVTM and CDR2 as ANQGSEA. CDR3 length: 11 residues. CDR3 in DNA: TGCAGCGTTGCTAGCGGATACGAGCAGTACTTC. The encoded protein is CSVASGYEQYF.

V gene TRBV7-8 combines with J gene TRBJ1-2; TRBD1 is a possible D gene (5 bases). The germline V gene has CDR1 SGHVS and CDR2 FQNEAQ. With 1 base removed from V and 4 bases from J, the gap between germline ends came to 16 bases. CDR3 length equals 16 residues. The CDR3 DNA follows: TGTGCCAGCAGCTTAGACCGGACACCCGGCGGCTATGGCTACACCTTC. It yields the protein CASSLDRTPGGYGYTF.

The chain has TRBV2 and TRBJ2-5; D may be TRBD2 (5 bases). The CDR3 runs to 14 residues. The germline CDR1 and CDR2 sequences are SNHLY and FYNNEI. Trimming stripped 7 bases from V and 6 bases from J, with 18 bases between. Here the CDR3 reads CASTLGGSGKTQYF. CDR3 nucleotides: TGTGCCAGCACCCTAGGCGGATCGGGAAAGACCCAGTACTTC.

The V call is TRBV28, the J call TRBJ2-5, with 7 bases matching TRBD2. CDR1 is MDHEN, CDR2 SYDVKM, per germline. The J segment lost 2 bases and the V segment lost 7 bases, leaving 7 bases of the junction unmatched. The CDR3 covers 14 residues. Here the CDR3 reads CASTRTGLQETQYF. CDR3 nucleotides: TGTGCCAGCACCAGAACGGGACTACAAGAGACCCAGTACTTC.

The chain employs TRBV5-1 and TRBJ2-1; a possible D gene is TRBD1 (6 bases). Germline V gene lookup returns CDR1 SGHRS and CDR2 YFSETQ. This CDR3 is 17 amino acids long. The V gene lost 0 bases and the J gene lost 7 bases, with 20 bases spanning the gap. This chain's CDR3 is CASSLAGSLQGRNEQFF. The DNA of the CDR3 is TGCGCCAGCAGCTTGGCCGGGTCGTTACAGGGTAGGAATGAGCAGTTCTTC.

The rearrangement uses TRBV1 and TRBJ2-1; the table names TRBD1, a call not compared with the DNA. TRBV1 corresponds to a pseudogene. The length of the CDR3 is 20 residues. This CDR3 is CTSSQGQNFTRKSSYNEQFF. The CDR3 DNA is TGCACCAGCAGCCAAGGACAGAATTTCACCCGAAAGAGCTCCTACAATGAGCAGTTCTTC.

The CDR3 DNA sequence: TGTGCCAGCAGCGGGGGTGGGACTAGCGCAGACTCCCAAGAGACCCAGTACTTC. Translated: CASSGGGTSADSQETQYF. The rearrangement links TRBV9 to TRBJ2-5, with 10 bases lining up with TRBD2. CDR3 length: 18 amino acids. Germline lookup yields CDR1 SGDLS and CDR2 YYNGEE. V lost 3 bases to trimming and J lost 1 base; unmatched junction nucleotides: 12.

The DNA of the CDR3 is TGTGCCAGCACGGGGTCGGTCTACGAGCAGTACTTC. It codes for CASTGSVYEQYF. The V gene is TRBV28, the J gene TRBJ2-7; D perhaps matches TRBD2 (5 bases). The CDR3 is 12 residues long. Germline CDR1 MDHEN, CDR2 SYDVKM. V was clipped by 7 bases and J by 3 bases, with 10 bases between them.

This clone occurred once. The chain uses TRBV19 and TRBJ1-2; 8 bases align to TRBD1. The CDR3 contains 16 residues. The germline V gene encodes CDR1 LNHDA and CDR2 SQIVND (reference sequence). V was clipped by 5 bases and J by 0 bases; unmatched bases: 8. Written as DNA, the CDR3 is TGTGCCAGTAGTTTCCTGACAGGGGCCTCTAACTATGGCTACACCTTC. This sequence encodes CASSFLTGASNYGYTF.

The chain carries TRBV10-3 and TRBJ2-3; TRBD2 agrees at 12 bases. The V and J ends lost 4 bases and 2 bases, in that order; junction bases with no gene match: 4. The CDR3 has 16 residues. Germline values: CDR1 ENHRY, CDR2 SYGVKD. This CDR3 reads CAISGTSGGITDTQYF. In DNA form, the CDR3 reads TGTGCCATCAGTGGTACTAGCGGGGGGATCACAGATACGCAGTATTTT.

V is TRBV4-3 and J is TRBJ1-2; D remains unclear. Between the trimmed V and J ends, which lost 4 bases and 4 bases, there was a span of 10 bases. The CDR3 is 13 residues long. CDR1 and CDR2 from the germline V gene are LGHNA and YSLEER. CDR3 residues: CASSLLGVYGYTF. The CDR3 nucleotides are TGCGCCAGCAGCCTACTCGGGGTCTATGGCTACACCTTC.

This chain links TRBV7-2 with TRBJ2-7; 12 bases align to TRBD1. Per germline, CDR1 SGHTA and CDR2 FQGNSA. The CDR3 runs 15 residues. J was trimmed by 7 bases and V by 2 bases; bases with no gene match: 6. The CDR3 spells CASSLTGTGGQEQYF. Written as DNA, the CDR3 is TGTGCCAGCAGCTTAACCGGGACAGGGGGCCAGGAGCAGTACTTC.

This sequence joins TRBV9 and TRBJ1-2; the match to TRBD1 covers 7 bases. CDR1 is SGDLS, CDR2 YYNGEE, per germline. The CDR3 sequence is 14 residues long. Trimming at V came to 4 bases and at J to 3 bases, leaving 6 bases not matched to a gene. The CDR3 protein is CASSPLGTDYGYTF. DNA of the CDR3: TGTGCCAGCAGCCCTTTGGGGACAGACTATGGCTACACCTTC.

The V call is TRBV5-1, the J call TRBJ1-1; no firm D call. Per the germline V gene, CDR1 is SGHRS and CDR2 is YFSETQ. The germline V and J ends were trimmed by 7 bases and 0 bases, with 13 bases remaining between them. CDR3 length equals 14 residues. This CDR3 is CASQRTGLNTEAFF. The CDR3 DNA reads TGCGCCAGCCAAAGGACTGGGCTGAACACTGAAGCTTTCTTT.

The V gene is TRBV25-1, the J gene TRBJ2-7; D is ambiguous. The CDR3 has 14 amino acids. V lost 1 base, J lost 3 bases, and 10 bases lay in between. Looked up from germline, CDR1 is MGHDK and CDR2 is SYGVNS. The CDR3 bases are TGTGCCAGCAGTGAATCCCTACAAGTCTACGAGCAGTACTTC. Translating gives CASSESLQVYEQYF.

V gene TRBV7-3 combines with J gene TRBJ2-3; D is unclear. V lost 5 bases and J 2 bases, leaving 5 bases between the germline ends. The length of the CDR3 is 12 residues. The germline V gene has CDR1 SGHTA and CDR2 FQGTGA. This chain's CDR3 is CASSAFTDTQYF. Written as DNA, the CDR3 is TGTGCCAGCAGCGCCTTCACAGATACGCAGTATTTT. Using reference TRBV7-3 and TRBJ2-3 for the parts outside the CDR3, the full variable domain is GAGVSQTPSNKVTEKGKYVELRCDPISGHTALYWYRQSLGQGPEFLIYFQGTGAADDSGLPNDRFFAVRPEGSVSTLKIQRTERGDSAVYLCASSAFTDTQYFGPGTRLTVL.

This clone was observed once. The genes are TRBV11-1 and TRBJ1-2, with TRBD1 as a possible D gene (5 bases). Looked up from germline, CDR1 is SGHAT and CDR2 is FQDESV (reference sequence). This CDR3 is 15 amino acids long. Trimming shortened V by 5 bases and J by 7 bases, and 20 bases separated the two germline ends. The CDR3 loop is CASSPPEGAVSGYTF. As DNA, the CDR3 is TGTGCCAGCAGCCCCCCGGAAGGGGCGGTAAGTGGCTACACCTTC.

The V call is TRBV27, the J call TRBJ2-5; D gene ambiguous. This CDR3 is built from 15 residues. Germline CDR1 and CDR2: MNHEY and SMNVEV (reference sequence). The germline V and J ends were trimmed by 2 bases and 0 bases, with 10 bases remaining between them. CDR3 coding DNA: TGTGCCAGCAGTTTAAGACGGATGTACCAAGAGACCCAGTACTTC. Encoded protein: CASSLRRMYQETQYF.

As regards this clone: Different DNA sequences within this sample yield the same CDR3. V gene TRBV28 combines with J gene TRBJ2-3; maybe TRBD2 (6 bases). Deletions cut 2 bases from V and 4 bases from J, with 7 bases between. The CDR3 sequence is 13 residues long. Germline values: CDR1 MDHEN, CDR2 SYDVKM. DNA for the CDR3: TGTGCCAGCAGTTTAGGAGGGGCAGATACGCAGTATTTT. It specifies CASSLGGADTQYF.

As DNA, the CDR3 is TGTGCCACCAAAAGTCAGGGGGTGCAGTATGGCTACACCTTC. Its translation is CATKSQGVQYGYTF. The J gene is TRBJ1-2, the V gene TRBV25-1; 7 nucleotides match TRBD1. There are 14 residues in the CDR3. With V trimmed by 10 bases and J by 5 bases, 13 bases remained unmatched. Germline loops: CDR1 MGHDK, CDR2 SYGVNS.

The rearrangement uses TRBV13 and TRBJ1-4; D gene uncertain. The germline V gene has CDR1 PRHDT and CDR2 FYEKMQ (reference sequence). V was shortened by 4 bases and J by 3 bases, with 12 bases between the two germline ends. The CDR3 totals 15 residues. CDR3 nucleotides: TGTGCCAGCAGCTCCCGGGAGGCGGCTAATGAAAAACTGTTTTTT. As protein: CASSSREAANEKLFF.

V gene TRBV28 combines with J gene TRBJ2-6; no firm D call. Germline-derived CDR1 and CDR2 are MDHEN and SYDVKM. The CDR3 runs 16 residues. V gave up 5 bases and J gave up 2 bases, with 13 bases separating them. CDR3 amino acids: CASSPSLVTGANVLTF. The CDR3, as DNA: TGTGCCAGCAGTCCATCATTAGTTACTGGGGCCAACGTCCTGACTTTC.

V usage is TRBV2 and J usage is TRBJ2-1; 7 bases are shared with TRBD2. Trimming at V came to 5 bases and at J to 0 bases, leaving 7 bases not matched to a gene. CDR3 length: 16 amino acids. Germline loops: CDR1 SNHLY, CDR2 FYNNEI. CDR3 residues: CASSILATNSYNEQFF. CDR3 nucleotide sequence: TGTGCCAGCAGTATACTAGCGACCAACTCCTACAATGAGCAGTTCTTC.

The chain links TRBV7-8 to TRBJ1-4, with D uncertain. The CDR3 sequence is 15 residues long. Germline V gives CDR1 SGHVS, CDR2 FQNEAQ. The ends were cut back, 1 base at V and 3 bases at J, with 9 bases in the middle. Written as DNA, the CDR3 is TGTGCCAGCAGCTTAGTCCCGGGCCCTAATGAAAAACTGTTTTTT. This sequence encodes CASSLVPGPNEKLFF.

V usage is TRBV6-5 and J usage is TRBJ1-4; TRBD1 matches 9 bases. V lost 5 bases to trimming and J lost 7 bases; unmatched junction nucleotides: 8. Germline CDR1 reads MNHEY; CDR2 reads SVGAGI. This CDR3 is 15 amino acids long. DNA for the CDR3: TGTGCCAGCAGTCGGACAGGGGTCGGTAGTGAAAAACTGTTTTTT. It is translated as CASSRTGVGSEKLFF.

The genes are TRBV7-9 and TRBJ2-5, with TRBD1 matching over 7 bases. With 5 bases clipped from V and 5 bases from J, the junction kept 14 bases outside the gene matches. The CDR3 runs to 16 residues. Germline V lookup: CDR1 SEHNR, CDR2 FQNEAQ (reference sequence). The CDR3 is CASSPLGQAAIETQYF. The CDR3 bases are TGTGCCAGCAGCCCCCTCGGACAGGCCGCAATTGAGACCCAGTACTTC.